Described below is a single TCR beta chain sequence and its context. In this sample, this clone turned up a few times. No antigen is known for it. Base qualities are not at hand, and no much larger clone is one base apart. The collaborating institutions used their own protocols to collect whole blood in K2EDTA tubes. For TCRbeta analysis, collaborators shipped samples as frozen whole blood, isolated PBMCs, or DNA extracted from either of those sample types. This entry comes from a study of blood T cell repertoires in COVID-19 (dated by TCRdb to the early 2020s). Regarding the complete study: Samples from collaborators originated in the United States, Italy and Spain and spanned both the acute and convalescent phases of COVID-19. Where HLA class I and class II types were available, the types were taken from metadata supplied by the sample provider, not from assay-based typing. The prospective study material was composed of cDNA or gDNA derived from T cells, B-cell-depleted T cells, or PBMCs. Sample metadata almost always included a de-identified subject ID, COVID-19 status, age in years and sex. Samples came from the ongoing ImmuneRACE study (first 160 participants) plus 1,254 subjects from 6 global collaborators. A freely available public database, intended as a resource for researchers studying the immune response to SARS-CoV-2, is where the repertoires were released. Subjects who had been exposed to COVID-19, were actively infected with it, or had recovered from it provided the deeply sampled blood TCRbeta repertoires that made up the dataset. Points the paper makes about the study in general: The quantity of clinical and demographic metadata differed by source and by participant and was supplied without curation.

TCRbeta CDR3 regions were amplified from genomic DNA by means of the immunoSEQ Assay, a bias-controlled multiplex PCR. Per the original workflow: Within the assay, amplification of reference gene primers was used to estimate how many nucleated cells each sample contained. To quantify the absolute abundance of each unique TCRbeta CDR3 rearrangement, sequence reads were collapsed and filtered. For each sample, productive Simpson clonality was calculated by taking the square root of Simpson's diversity index across productive rearrangements. TCRdb's version of the immuneACCESS table is confined to in-frame rearrangements and falls short of the full clone set. An unresolved V gene accounts for under half of the shortfall where checked; the remainder is of unknown origin. The V and J calls and clone size were taken over from that table, and D and trimming were inferred from the DNA. The sample has fewer than 200,000 clones on record, approximately 85% of them singletons. Jointly, the top ten make up 6.5% to 10% of the sample.

The germline V gene encodes CDR1 SGDLS and CDR2 YYNGEE. V loses 3 bases of germline sequence and J loses 8 bases, and the interval between the two ends is 14 bases. Spanning cysteine to phenylalanine, the CDR3 consists of 13 amino acids. The sequence is cut down to CDR3 DNA, 39 bases in frame from base 1. The TCR sequence derives from a woman aged 60-75 years with acute or convalescent COVID-19. Sample: peripheral blood. The chain is made from TRBV9 and TRBJ1-2; the D segment could be TRBD1, given 5 matching bases. The DNA sequence is TGTGCCAGCAGCGCACAGGTGGCGCGAGGCTACACCTTC. It is translated as CASSAQVARGYTF.